This T cell receptor (beta chain) was identified in a study of T-cell memory formation after mild COVID-19. In germline, CDR1 is GTSNPN, CDR2 SVGIG (reference sequence). The CDR3 loop spans 13 amino acids. V was clipped by 3 bases and J by 2 bases, with 8 bases between them. TCRdb re-derived calls from the 5' RACE reads in MiXCR, one entry per CDR3 protein. The data show 280,000 or so distinct CDR3 sequences, 8.2% seen once. This clonotype has a handful of counts. Specimen: PBMCs or a T cell subset sorted from them (not recorded which). This receptor was identified in a man younger than 35 who had mild COVID-19 (a few samples of this study predate the infection). Cell type and time point are not known. The chain is built from TRBV30 and TRBJ2-1; the D gene is possibly TRBD2 (5 bases). The CDR3 here is CAWRVATYNEQFF. CDR3 in DNA: TGTGCCTGGAGAGTAGCGACCTACAATGAGCAGTTCTTC.